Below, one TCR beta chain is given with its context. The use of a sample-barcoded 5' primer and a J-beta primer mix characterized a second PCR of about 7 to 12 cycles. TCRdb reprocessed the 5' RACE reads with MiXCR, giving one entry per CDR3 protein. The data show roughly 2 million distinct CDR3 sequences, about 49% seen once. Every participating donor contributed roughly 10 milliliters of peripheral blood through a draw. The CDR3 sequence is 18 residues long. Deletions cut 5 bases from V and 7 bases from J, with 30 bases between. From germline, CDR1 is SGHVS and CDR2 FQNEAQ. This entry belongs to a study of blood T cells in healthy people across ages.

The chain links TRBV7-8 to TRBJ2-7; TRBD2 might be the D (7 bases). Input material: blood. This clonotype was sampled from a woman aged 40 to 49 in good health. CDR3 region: CASSVKGGGAPLYNEQYF. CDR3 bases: TGTGCCAGCAGCGTTAAGGGGGGGGGGGCCCCTCTTTACAATGAGCAGTACTTC.